These 7 T cell receptor beta chains share one sample of origin, sequenced in a study of T cell changes during pregnancy in multiple sclerosis. Libraries were prepared by immunoSEQ multiplex PCR; TCRdb keeps only in-frame clonotypes and omits some of them. The sample records under 80,000 clones, 85% to 95% being singletons. This specimen was peripheral blood, taken before pregnancy. The receptors derive from a female donor with multiple sclerosis, enrolled in a pregnancy study.

The chain combines TRBV7-6 with TRBJ2-5, with D perhaps matching TRBD2 (5 bases). Per germline, CDR1 SGHVS and CDR2 FNYEAQ. V lost 0 bases and J lost 1, with 15 bases in between. The CDR3 spans 17 residues. The CDR3 sequence: CASSLAGVRAFQETQYF. CDR3 DNA: TGTGCCAGCAGCTTAGCAGGCGTGCGGGCGTTCCAAGAGACCCAGTACTTC.

This chain links TRBV11-3 with TRBJ2-5; weak D call: TRBD2 (6 bases). The CDR3 sequence is 13 residues long. The V gene's germline CDR1 is SGHNT and CDR2 YENEEA. Trimming removed 2 bases at V and 7 bases at J, with 11 bases between. The CDR3 sequence: CASSLTGVGTQYF. The CDR3 DNA reads TGTGCCAGCAGCTTAACGGGGGTGGGGACCCAGTACTTC.

V usage is TRBV10-3 and J usage is TRBJ1-5; D remains unclear. CDR1 ENHRY and CDR2 SYGVKD come from the germline V gene. CDR3 length: 13 amino acids. V lost 3 bases and J lost 7, with 10 bases in between. The CDR3 sequence is CAISDDPGQPQHF. In nucleotides, the CDR3 is TGTGCCATCAGTGATGACCCGGGACAGCCCCAGCATTTT.

This sequence joins TRBV6-1 and TRBJ1-5, with D possibly TRBD1 on 5 matching bases. V was pared by 5 bases and J by 3 bases, with 11 bases between. This CDR3 has 14 residues. The germline gives CDR1 MNHNS, CDR2 SASEGT. The CDR3 bases are TGTGCCAGCAGTACCTGGGGCGCCAATCAGCCCCAGCATTTT. Translation gives CASSTWGANQPQHF.

The chain employs TRBV28 and TRBJ2-6, with D possibly matching TRBD2 (6 bases). The CDR3 runs to 17 residues. Per germline, CDR1 MDHEN and CDR2 SYDVKM. The germline V and J ends were trimmed by 6 bases and 2 bases, with 17 bases remaining between them. CDR3 in DNA: TGTGCCAGCAGCCGCCTTTGGGACTTCACTGGGGCCAACGTCCTGACTTTC. Protein: CASSRLWDFTGANVLTF.

The chain uses TRBV19 and TRBJ1-1; TRBD1 matches at 7 bases. V was clipped by 5 bases and J by 0 bases; unmatched bases: 12. Germline CDR1 LNHDA, CDR2 SQIVND (reference sequence). The CDR3 spans 17 residues. The CDR3 is CASSRSGTASMNTEAFF. The CDR3 nucleotides are TGTGCCAGTAGTCGTTCCGGGACAGCCTCCATGAACACTGAAGCTTTCTTT.

The V gene is TRBV9, the J gene TRBJ1-5; perhaps TRBD1 as D (6 bases). V shed 4 bases and J shed 7 bases, with 18 bases lying between them. CDR1 and CDR2 from the germline V gene are SGDLS and YYNGEE. This CDR3 is built from 15 residues. CDR3 sequence: CASSLGGGAGQPQHF. For the CDR3, the DNA is TGTGCCAGCAGCCTGGGAGGGGGGGCTGGGCAGCCCCAGCATTTT. Supplemented by reference TRBV9 and TRBJ1-5, the full variable domain reads DSGVTQTPKHLITATGQRVTLRCSPRSGDLSVYWYQQSLDQGLQFLIQYYNGEERAKGNILERFSAQQFPDLHSELNLSSLELGDSALYFCASSLGGGAGQPQHFGDGTRLSIL.